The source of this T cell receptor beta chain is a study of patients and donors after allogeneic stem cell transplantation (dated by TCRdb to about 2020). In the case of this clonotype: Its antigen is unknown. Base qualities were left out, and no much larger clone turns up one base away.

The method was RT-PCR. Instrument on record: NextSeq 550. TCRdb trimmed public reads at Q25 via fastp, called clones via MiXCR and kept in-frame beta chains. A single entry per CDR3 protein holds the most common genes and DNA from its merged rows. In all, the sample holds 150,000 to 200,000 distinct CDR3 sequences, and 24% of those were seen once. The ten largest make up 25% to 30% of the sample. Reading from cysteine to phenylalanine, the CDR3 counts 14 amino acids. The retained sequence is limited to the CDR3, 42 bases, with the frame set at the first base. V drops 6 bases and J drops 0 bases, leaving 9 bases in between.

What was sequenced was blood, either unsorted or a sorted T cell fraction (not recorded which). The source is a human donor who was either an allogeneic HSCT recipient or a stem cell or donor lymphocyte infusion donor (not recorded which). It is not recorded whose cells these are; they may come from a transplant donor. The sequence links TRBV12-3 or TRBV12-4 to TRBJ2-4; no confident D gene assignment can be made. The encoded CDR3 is CASSLAIAKNIQYF. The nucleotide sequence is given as TGTGCCAGCAGCCTCGCGATAGCCAAAAACATTCAGTACTTC.